The TCR beta chain described here comes from a study of blood T cells in healthy people across ages. Study-wide background: Capture via template switching afforded approximately one barcoded beta molecule per two T cells.

For the second PCR, which ran for about 7 to 12 cycles, a sample-barcoded 5' primer and a J-beta primer mix were used. TCRdb fed the 5' RACE reads into MiXCR, producing one record per CDR3 protein. The sample yields over a million distinct CDR3 sequences, approximately 38% seen once. This clonotype has only a few counts. There are 14 residues in the CDR3. Germline V gene sequence: CDR1 SEHNR, CDR2 FQNEAQ (reference sequence). Trimming left V 6 bases short and J 1 base short, with 12 bases between. This receptor was identified in a woman under 30 in good health. This chain joins TRBV7-9 and TRBJ2-5, with a possible D match to TRBD1 (6 bases). The sequencing sample was made of blood. CDR3 sequence: CASRTGTIQETQYF. CDR3 nucleotide sequence: TGTGCCAGCAGGACCGGGACAATCCAAGAGACCCAGTACTTC.